This TCR beta chain stems from a study of T cells in Graves' hyperthyroidism and ophthalmopathy. General study points: Researchers found most expanded thyroid clonotypes above 0.001 in blood as well.

Germline V CDR1 and CDR2: KGHDR, SFDVKD. The CDR3 is 10 residues long, counting both termini. Of note for this clonotype: Antigen: not known. This is likely a read error, given that the CDR3 carries no conserved phenylalanine or tryptophan at its end. The DNA is left out, because the CDR3 cannot be placed on it with certainty; the CDR3 is given as TCRdb lists it.

On the basis of clinical symptoms, serum thyroxine and TRAb, thyroid ultrasound and orbital computed tomography, diagnoses were made. Authors of the study amplified TCR beta CDR3 regions from RNA transcripts. Primed by the HTBI set, a first-round RT-PCR was run on the TCR CDR3. One entry per CDR3 protein results from TCRdb running MiXCR on the multiplex PCR reads. The sample yields roughly 500,000 distinct CDR3 sequences, under 60% seen once. The material sequenced was peripheral blood or thyroid tissue (not recorded which). The clonotype originates from an adult woman with Graves' disease, either hyperthyroidism or ophthalmopathy (not recorded which). The chain couples TRBV24-1 to TRBJ2-5; the DNA was not used to check the table's D call, TRBD1. CDR3 loop: CATSDPGQNT.